This T cell receptor (beta chain) derives from a study of breast tumors, draining lymph nodes, adjacent tissues. Study-level points and caveats: That most tumor T cells come from lymph nodes remained unproven. Data fit most tumor T cells coming from lymph node, expanding in tumor.

TCRdb processed the multiplex PCR reads anew with MiXCR; each CDR3 protein has one entry. The sample consists of tens of thousands of distinct CDR3 sequences, 20% to 25% of them appearing once. This CDR3 is 14 amino acids long. The ends were cut back, 1 base at V and 2 bases at J, with 9 bases in the middle. From germline, CDR1 is SGHDT and CDR2 YYEEEE. In this sample, this clonotype turned up many times. Antigen: not known. Sequenced material: breast tumor tissue. This TCR was sampled from a female donor with breast cancer. Some clones in this sample may be carry-over from other donors' samples. V is TRBV5-6 and J is TRBJ1-2; D remains unclear. The CDR3: CASSLSGSNYGYTF. In DNA, the CDR3 is TGTGCCAGCAGCTTGAGTGGGAGCAACTATGGCTACACCTTC.